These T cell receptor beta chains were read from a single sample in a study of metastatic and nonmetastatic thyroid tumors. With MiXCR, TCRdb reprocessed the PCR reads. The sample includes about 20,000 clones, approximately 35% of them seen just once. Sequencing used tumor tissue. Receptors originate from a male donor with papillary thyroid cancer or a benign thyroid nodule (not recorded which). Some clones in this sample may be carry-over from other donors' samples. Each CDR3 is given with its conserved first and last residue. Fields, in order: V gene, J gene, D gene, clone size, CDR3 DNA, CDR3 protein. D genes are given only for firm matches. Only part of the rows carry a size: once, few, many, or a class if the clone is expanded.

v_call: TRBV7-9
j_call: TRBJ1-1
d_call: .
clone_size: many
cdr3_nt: TGTGCCAGCAGCTTAGATAGGGAAACTGAAGCTTTCTTT
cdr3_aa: CASSLDRETEAFF

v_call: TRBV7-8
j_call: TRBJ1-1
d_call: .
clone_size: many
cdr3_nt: TGTGCCAGCAGCTCTCTAGGGCGGACAAACACTGAAGCTTTCTTT
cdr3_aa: CASSSLGRTNTEAFF

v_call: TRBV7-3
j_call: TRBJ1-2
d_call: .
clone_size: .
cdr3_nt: TGTGCCAGCAGTTCCAGTGGACGGGAAGATGGCTACACCTTC
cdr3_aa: CASSSSGREDGYTF

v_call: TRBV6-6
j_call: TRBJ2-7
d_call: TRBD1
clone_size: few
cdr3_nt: TGTGCCAGCAGTACTCGGACAGGCTCCTACGAGCAGTACTTC
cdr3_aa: CASSTRTGSYEQYF

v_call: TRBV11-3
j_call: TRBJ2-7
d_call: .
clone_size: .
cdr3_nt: TGTGCCAGCAGCCCGACTGACACCTACGAGCAGTACTTC
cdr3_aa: CASSPTDTYEQYF

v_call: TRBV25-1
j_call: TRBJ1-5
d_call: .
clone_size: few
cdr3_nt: TGTGTCAGCAGTGGATGGGGTAGCAATCAGCCCCAGCATTTT
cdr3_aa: CVSSGWGSNQPQHF

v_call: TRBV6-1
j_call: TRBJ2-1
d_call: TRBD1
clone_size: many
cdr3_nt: TGTGCCAGCACCTTAGAGGGGGCTGGGGCGCGGGATGAGCAGTTCTTC
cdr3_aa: CASTLEGAGARDEQFF

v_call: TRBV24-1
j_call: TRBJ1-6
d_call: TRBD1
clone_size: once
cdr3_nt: TGTGCCACCAGTGCCACAGACAGGGGGCTACCCAGCTCCTATAATTCACCCCTCCACTTT
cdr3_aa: CATSATDRGLPSSYNSPLHF

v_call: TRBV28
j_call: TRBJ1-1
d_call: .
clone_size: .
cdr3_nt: TGTGCCTGCAGTTCTTATAGAGGACAGTCCAGTCATACTGAAGCTTTCTTT
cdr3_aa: CACSSYRGQSSHTEAFF

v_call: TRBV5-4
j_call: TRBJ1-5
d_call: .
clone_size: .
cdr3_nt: TGTGCCAGCAGCTTGGTCTTTAGCAATCAGCCCCAGCATTTT
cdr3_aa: CASSLVFSNQPQHF

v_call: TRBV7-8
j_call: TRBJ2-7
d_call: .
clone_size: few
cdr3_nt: TGTGCCAGCATCGCCGGACAGTACGAGCAGTACTTC
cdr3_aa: CASIAGQYEQYF

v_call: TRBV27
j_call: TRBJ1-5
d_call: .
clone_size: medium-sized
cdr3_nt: TGTGCCAGCAGTTTAAGTGGGACCCCGGATCAGCCCCAGCATTTT
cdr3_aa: CASSLSGTPDQPQHF

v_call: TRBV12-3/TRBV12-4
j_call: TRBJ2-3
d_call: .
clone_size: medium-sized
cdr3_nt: TGTGCCAGCAGTCCCCCTGGGGAGCCAGATACGCAGTATTTT
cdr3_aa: CASSPPGEPDTQYF

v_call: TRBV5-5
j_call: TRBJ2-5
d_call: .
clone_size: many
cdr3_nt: TGTGCCAGCAGCTTGGACAGCTCCACTGTGGAGACCCAGTACTTC
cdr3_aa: CASSLDSSTVETQYF

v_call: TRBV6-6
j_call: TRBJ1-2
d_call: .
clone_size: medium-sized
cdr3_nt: TGTGCCAGCAGAGGATCGAGGGCAGCGACATTAGGGTACTATGGCTACACCTTC
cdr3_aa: CASRGSRAATLGYYGYTF

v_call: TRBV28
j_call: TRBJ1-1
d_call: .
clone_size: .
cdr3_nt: TGTGCCAGCCGGGCCCGTACAGGGTGGAATACTGAAGCTTTCTTT
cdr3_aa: CASRARTGWNTEAFF

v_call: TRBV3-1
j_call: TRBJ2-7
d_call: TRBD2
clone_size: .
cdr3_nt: TGTTCCATCAGCCCGGGACTAGCGGGAGTCAGTCTGTACTTC
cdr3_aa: CSISPGLAGVSLYF

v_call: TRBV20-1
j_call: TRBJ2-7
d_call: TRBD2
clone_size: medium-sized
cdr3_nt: TGCAGTGCTAGACCTCCGGGACTAGCGGAGCAGTACTTC
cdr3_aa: CSARPPGLAEQYF

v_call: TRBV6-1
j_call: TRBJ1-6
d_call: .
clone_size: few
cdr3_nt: TGTGCCAGCAGTTCGACAGACATCGGTCCCCTCCACTTT
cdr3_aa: CASSSTDIGPLHF

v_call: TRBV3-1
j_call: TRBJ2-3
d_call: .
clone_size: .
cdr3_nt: TGTGCCAGCAGCCGCGGGACAAACACAGATACGCAGTATTTT
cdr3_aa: CASSRGTNTDTQYF

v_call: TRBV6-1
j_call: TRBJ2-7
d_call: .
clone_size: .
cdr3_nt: TGTGCCAGCAGTGAAGCTAGACATGCGCCTACCTACGAGCAGTACTTC
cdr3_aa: CASSEARHAPTYEQYF

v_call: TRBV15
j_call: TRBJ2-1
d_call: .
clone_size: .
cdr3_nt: TGTGTCACCAGCATAGATCTTAGGGGTAGAAATGAGCAGTTCTTC
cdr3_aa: CVTSIDLRGRNEQFF

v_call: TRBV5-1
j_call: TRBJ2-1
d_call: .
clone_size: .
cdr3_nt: TGCGCCAGCAGCTTGAGGGGGGTGACGGAGCAGTTCTTC
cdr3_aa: CASSLRGVTEQFF

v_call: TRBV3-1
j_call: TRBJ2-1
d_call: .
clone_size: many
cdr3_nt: TGTGCCAGCAGCCAAGACATGGGCGGCGGTGAGCAGTTCTTC
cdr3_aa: CASSQDMGGGEQFF

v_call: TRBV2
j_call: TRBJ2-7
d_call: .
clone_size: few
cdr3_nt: TGTGCCAGCCGTTTAGAGGTCGTGAGTTACGAGCAGTACTTC
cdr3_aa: CASRLEVVSYEQYF

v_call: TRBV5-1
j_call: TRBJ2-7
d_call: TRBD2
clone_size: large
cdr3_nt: TGCGCCAGCAGCTTCCCGGTCGGGGGGGGCGCCGAGCAGTACTTC
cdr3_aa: CASSFPVGGGAEQYF

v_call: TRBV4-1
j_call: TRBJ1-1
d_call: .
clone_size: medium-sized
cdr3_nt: TGCGCCAGCAGCCAAGAAAGAGGGGCCGCCGCCACTGAAGCTTTCTTT
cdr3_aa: CASSQERGAAATEAFF

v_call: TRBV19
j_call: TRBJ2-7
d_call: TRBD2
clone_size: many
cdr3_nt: TGTGCCAGTAGTATAGAAGCGGGAGGAACCTACGAGCAGTACTTC
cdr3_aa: CASSIEAGGTYEQYF

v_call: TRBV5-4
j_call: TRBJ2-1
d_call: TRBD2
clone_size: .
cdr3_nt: TGTGCCAGCAGCTTGGCCGGGACTAGGGGTTCCTACAATGAGCAGTTCTTC
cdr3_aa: CASSLAGTRGSYNEQFF

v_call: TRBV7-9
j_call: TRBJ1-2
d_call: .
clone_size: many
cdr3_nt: TGTGCCAGCAGCCCGAAGGACAGACCCAGGGGCTACACCTTC
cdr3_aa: CASSPKDRPRGYTF

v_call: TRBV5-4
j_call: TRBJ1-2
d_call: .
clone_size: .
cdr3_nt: TGTGCCAGCATCTTAAATACAGGGAATCATAACTATGGCTACACCTTC
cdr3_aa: CASILNTGNHNYGYTF

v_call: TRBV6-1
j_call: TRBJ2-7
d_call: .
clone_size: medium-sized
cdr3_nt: TGTGCCAGCGGGGCGACGGGAAAGGAGCAGTACTTC
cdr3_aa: CASGATGKEQYF

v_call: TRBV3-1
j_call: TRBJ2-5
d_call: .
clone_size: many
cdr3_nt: TGTGCCAGCAGCCAAGATTTCGGCCCCAGGGGCCAAGAGACCCAGTACTTC
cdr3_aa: CASSQDFGPRGQETQYF

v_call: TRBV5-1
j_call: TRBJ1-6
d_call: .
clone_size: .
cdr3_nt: TGCGCCAGCAGCTTGGGACAGGCCTTCTCCTATAATTCACCCCTCCACTTT
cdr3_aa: CASSLGQAFSYNSPLHF

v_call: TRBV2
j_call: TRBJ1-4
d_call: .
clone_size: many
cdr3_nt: TGTGCCAGCAGTGTAATCAGCACTAATGAAAAACTGTTTTTT
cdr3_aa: CASSVISTNEKLFF

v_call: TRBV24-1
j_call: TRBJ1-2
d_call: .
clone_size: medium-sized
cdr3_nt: TGTGCCACCAGTGATTTGTCACGCCGGCATGGCTACACCTTC
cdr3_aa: CATSDLSRRHGYTF

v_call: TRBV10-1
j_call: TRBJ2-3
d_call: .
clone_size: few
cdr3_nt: TGCGCCAGCAGTGAGTTTGGGCTCCACACAGATACGCAGTATTTT
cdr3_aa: CASSEFGLHTDTQYF

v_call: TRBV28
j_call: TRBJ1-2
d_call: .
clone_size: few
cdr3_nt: TGTGCCAGCATCCCCCCTTATAACTATGTCTACACCTTC
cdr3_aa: CASIPPYNYVYTF

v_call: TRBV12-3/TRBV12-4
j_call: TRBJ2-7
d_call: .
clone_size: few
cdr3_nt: TGTGCCAGCAGTTTTGGGTTCTACGAGCAGTACTTC
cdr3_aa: CASSFGFYEQYF

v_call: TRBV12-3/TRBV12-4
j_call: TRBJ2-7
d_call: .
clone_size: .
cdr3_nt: TGTGCCGGCAGCTATATAGGACCAGTGGGGGAGCAGTACTTC
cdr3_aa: CAGSYIGPVGEQYF

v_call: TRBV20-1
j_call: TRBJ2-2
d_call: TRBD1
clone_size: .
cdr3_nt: TGCAGTGCAACTAATCCCGGGACAGGAAACACCGGGGAGCTGTTTTTT
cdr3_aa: CSATNPGTGNTGELFF

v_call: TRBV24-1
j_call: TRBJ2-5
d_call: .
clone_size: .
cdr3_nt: TGTGCCACCAGTGCCGCGGACGGCCCCTGGACCCAGTACTTC
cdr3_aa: CATSAADGPWTQYF

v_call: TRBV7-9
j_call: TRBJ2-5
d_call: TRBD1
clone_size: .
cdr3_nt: TGTGCCAGCAGCCGGACAGGGACCCAAGAGACCCAGTACTTC
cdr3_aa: CASSRTGTQETQYF

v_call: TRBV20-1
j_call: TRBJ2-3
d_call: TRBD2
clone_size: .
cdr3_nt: TGCAGTGCTCAAGCCGTTCAAGCGGGAGTAACAGATACGCAGTATTTT
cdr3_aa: CSAQAVQAGVTDTQYF

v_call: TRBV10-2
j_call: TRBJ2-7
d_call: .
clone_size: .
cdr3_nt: TGCGCCAGCAGTGACTCTGGCAGGACGACCTACGAGCAGTACTTC
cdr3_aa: CASSDSGRTTYEQYF

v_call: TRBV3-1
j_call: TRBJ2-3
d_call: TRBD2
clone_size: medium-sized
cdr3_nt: TGTGCCAGCAGCCAAATAGCGGGAGGAGATACGCAGTATTTT
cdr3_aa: CASSQIAGGDTQYF